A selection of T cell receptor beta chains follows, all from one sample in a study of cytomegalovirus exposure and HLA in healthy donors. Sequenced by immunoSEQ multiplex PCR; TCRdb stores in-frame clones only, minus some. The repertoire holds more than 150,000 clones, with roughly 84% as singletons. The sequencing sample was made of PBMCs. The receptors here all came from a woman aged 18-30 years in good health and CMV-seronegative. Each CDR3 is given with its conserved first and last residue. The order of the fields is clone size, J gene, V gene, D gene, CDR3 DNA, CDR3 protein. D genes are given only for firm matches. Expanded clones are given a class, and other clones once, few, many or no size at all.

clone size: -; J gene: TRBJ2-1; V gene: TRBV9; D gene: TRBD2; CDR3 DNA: TGTGCCAGCAGCGTAGTAGCGGGGGGCTACAATGAGCAGTTCTTC; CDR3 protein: CASSVVAGGYNEQFF
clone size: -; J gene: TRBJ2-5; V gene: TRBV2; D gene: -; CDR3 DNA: TGTGCCAGCTCGGTCAGGGCCCAAGAGACCCAGTACTTC; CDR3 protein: CASSVRAQETQYF
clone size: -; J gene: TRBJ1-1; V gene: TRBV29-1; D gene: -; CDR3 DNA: TGCAGCGTTGAAGTTCAGGGAGGGGGGTTACGGGCTTTCTTT; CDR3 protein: CSVEVQGGGLRAFF
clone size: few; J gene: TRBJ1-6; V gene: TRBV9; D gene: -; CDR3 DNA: TGTGCCAGCAGCGTGACACCTTATAATTCACCCCTCCACTTT; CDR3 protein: CASSVTPYNSPLHF
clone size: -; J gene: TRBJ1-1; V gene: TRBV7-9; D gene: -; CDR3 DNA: TGTGCCAGCAGCCCCTCGGGACAGAACACTGAAGCTTTCTTT; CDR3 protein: CASSPSGQNTEAFF
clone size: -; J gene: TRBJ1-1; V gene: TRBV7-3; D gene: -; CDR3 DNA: TGTGCCAGCAGCAACAGACAGAAGGCTGAAGCTTTCTTT; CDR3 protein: CASSNRQKAEAFF
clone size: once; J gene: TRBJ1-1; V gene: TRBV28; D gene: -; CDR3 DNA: TGTGCCAGCAGTTCGATCCTTACAGGGACTGAAGCTTTCTTT; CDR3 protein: CASSSILTGTEAFF
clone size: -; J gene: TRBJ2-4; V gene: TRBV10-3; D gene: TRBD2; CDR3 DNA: TGTGCCATCAGTGAGTCTGCGGGGGGTCTAGCCAAAAACAGTCAGTACTTC; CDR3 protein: CAISESAGGLAKNSQYF
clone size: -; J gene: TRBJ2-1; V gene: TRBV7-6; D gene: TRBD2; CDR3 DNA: TGTGCCAGCAGCTTTACCTTAGCGGGGGTTAGAAATGAGCAGTTCTTC; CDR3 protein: CASSFTLAGVRNEQFF
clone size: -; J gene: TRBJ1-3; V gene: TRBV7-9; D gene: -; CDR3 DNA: TGTGCCAGCAGCCTGACATCTGGAAACACCATATATTTT; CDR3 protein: CASSLTSGNTIYF
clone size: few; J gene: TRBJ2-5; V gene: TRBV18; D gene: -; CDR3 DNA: TGTGCCAGCTCATCTACTGGTAGGGGAACGACCCAGTACTTC; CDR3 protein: CASSSTGRGTTQYF
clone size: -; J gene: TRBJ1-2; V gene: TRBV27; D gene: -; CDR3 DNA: TGTGCCACCCTGGAGCCTGATGGCTACACCTTC; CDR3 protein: CATLEPDGYTF
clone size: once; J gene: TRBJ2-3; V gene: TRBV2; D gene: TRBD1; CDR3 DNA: TGTGCCAGCAGTGACAGGGGGTTGACAGATACGCAGTATTTT; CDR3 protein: CASSDRGLTDTQYF
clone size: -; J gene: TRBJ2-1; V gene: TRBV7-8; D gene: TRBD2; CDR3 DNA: TGTGCCAGCAGCTTAAGATTAGCGGGGGCGGGCTACAATGAGCAGTTCTTC; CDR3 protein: CASSLRLAGAGYNEQFF
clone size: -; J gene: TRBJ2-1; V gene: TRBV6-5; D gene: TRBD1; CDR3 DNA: TGTGCCAGCAGCCAGACAGGGGTTAATGAGCAGTTCTTC; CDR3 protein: CASSQTGVNEQFF
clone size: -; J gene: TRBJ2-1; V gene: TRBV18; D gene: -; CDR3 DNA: TGTGCCAGCTCACCGGGGCAGAGGCCTAACAATGAGCAGTTCTTC; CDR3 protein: CASSPGQRPNNEQFF
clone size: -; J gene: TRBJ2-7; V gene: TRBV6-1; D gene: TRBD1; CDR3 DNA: TGTGCCAGCTGGGGGACAGGGAAACCCTACGAGCAGTACTTC; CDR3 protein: CASWGTGKPYEQYF
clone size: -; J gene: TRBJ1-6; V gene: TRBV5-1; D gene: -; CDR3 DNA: TGCGCCAGCAGCCCGGGTAATAATTCACCCCTCCACTTT; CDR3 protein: CASSPGNNSPLHF
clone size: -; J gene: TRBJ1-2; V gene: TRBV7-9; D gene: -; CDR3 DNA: TGTGCCAGCAGCCGAGACAGGAGGCGCTACACCTTC; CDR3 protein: CASSRDRRRYTF
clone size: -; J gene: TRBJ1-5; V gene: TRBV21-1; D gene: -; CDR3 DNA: TGTGCCAGCAGCTCCCCCCTGACTAATAGCAATCAGCCCCAGCATTTT; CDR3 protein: CASSSPLTNSNQPQHF
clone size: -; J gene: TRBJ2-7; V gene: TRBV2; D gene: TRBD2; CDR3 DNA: TGTGCCAGCACCAAACGGGGATATGGAGCGGGGGACTACGAGCAGTACTTC; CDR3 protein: CASTKRGYGAGDYEQYF
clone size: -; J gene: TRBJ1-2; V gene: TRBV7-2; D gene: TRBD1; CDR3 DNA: TGTGCCAGCAGCATTGGACAGGGAAACAATGGCTACACCTTC; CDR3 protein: CASSIGQGNNGYTF
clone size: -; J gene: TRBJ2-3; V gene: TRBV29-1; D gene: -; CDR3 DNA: TGCAGCGTTGGCACCGTCGGTACCTCCACAGATACGCAGTATTTT; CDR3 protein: CSVGTVGTSTDTQYF
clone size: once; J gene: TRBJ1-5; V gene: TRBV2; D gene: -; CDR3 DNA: TGTGCCAGCAGCCCACAGGGCCTTAGCAATCAGCCCCAGCATTTT; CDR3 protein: CASSPQGLSNQPQHF
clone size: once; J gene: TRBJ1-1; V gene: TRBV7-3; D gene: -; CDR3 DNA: TGTGCCAGCAGCTTACGAGGGCGCACTGAAGCTTTCTTT; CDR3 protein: CASSLRGRTEAFF
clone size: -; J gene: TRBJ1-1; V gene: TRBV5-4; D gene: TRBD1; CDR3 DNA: TGTGCCAGCAGCGCGATACCGGGACAGGCAACTGAAGCTTTCTTT; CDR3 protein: CASSAIPGQATEAFF
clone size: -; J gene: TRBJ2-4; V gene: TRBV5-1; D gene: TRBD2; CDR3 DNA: TGCGCCAGCAGCTTGCTTAGCGGGGGCACCAAAAACATTCAGTACTTC; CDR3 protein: CASSLLSGGTKNIQYF
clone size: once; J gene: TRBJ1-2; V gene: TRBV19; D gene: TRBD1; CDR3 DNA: TGTGCCAGTAGTGACGATGGCAGGGGGAGGTTAGGTGGCTACACCTTC; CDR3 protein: CASSDDGRGRLGGYTF
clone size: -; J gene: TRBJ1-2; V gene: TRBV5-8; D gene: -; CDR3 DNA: TGTGCCAGCAGCATCAGGGTTGTCTATGGCTACACCTTC; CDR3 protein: CASSIRVVYGYTF
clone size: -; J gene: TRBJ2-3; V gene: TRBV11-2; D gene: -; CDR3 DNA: TGTGCCAACTCGGACTCCTTCCGACGAGATACGCAGTATTTT; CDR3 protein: CANSDSFRRDTQYF
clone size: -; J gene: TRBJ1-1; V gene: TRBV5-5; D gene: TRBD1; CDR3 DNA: TGTGCCAGCAGCTTGGACCGACAGGGGCGAGGGAACACTGAAGCTTTCTTT; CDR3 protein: CASSLDRQGRGNTEAFF
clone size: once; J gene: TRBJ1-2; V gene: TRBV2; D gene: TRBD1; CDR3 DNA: TGTGCCAGCAGTAAGACAGGGAGTATTAACTATGGCTACACCTTC; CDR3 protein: CASSKTGSINYGYTF
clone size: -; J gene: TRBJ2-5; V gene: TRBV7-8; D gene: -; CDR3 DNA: TGTGCCAGCAGCTTAGTGGCAGTACAAGAGACCCAGTACTTC; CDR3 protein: CASSLVAVQETQYF
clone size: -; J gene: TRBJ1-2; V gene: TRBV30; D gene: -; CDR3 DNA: TGTGCCTGGAGTGTATCCGTGGAGGGTGGTGGCTACACCTTC; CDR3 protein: CAWSVSVEGGGYTF
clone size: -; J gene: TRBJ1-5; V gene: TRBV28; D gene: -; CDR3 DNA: TGTGCCAGCAGTTTCGGGGGTAGTTCCAATCAGCCCCAGCATTTT; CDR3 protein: CASSFGGSSNQPQHF
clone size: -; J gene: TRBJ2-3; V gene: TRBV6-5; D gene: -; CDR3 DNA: TGTGCCAGTTCATTTGGACAGACTAGCACAGATACGCAGTATTTT; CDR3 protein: CASSFGQTSTDTQYF
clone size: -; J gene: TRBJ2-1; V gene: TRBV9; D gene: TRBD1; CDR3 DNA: TGTGCCAGCAGCGCAACAGGGGGGACAACCCACAATGAGCAGTTCTTC; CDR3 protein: CASSATGGTTHNEQFF
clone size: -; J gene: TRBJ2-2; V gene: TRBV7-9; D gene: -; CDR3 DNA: TGTGCCAGCAGCTTGTACAGGACAGTAAACACCGGGGAGCTGTTTTTT; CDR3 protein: CASSLYRTVNTGELFF
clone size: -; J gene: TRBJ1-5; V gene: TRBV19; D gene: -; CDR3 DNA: TGTGCCAGTAGTCTACGGGACACAACTCAGCCCCAGCATTTT; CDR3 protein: CASSLRDTTQPQHF
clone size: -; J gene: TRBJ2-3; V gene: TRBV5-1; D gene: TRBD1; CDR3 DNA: TGCGCCAGCAATCCGGGACAGGGGGCGTCTAGTCGAGATACGCAGTATTTT; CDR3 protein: CASNPGQGASSRDTQYF
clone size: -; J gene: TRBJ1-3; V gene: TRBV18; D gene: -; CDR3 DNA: TGTGCCAGCTCTTCCGACAGTGGGAACACCATATATTTT; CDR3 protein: CASSSDSGNTIYF
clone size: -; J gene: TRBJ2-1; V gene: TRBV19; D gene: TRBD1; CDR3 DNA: TGTGCCAGTAGTAACGAGGACAGGGGGCTGGAGCGGACCCTCTACAATGAGCAGTTCTTC; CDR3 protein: CASSNEDRGLERTLYNEQFF
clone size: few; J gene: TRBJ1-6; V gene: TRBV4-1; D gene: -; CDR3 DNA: TGCGCCAGCAGCCAAGTCGAGGGGGTTGGATCACCCCTCCACTTT; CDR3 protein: CASSQVEGVGSPLHF
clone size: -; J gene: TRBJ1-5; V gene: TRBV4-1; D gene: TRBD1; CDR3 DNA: TGCGCCAGCAGCCCGGGACAGGAGGGTCAGCCCCAGCATTTT; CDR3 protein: CASSPGQEGQPQHF
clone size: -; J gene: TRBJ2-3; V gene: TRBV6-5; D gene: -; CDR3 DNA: TGTGCCAGCAGTTACTCGTTTGGGCAGCGCACAGATACGCAGTATTTT; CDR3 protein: CASSYSFGQRTDTQYF
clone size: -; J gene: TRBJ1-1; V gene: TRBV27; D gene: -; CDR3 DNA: TGTGCCAGCAGTCCGGACCCGGGAAGAGCTTTCTTT; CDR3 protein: CASSPDPGRAFF
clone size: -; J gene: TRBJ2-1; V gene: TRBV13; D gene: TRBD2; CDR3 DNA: TGTGCCAGCAGCCGTTGGACTAGCCGCTTTATTGTTAGCTCCTACAATGAGCAGTTCTTC; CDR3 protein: CASSRWTSRFIVSSYNEQFF
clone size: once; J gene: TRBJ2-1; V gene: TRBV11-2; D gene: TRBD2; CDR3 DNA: TGTGCCAGCAGCTTAGACGAGTGGGTAGCGGGGGGGCCCAATGAGCAGTTCTTC; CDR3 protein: CASSLDEWVAGGPNEQFF
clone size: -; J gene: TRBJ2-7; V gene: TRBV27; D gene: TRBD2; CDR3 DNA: TGTGCCAGCAGTTTACTCGGACTAGCGGAGAGCTCCTACGAGCAGTACTTC; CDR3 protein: CASSLLGLAESSYEQYF
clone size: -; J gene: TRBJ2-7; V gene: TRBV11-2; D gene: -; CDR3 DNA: TGTGCCAGCAGCTTCGGGGGATCCTACGAGCAGTACTTC; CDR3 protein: CASSFGGSYEQYF
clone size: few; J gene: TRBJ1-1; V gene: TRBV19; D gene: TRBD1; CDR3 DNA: TGTGCCAGTAGTGGGACAGGCCGGGCCACTGAAGCTTTCTTT; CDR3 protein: CASSGTGRATEAFF
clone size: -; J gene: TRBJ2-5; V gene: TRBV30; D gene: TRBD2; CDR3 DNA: TGTGCCTGGAGTGTAGGCGGGGGGGGAGAGACCCAGTACTTC; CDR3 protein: CAWSVGGGGETQYF
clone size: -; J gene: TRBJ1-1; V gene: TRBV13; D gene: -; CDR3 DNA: TGTGCCAGCAGCTTAGGGGGCGATGGAACTGAAGCTTTCTTT; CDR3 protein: CASSLGGDGTEAFF
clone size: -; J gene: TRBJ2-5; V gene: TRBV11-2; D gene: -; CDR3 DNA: TGTGCCAGCAGACTCGAAGAGACCCAGTACTTC; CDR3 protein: CASRLEETQYF